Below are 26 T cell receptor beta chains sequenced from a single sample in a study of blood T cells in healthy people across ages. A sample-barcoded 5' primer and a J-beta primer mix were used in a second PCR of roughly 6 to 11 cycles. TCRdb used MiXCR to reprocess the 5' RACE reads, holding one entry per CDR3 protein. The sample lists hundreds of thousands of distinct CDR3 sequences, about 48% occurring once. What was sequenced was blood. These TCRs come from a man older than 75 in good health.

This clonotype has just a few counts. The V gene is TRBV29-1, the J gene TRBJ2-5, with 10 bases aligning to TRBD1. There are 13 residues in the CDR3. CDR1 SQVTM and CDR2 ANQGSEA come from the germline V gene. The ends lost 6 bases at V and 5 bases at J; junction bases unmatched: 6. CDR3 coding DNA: TGCAGCGTGGGCGGACAGGGGGGCGAGACCCAGTACTTC. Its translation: CSVGGQGGETQYF.

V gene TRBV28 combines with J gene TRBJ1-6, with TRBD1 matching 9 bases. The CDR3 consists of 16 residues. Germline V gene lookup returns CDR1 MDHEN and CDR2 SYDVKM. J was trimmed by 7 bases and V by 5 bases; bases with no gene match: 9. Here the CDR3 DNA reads TGTGCCAGCAGTCGCCCGGGACAGGGAATGAATTCACCCCTCCACTTT. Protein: CASSRPGQGMNSPLHF.

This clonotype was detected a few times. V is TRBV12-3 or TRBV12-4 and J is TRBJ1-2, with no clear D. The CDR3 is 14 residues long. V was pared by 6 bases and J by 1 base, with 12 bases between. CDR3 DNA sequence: TGTGCCAGCAGACCCAGCTTCGATAACTATGGCTACACCTTC. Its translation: CASRPSFDNYGYTF.

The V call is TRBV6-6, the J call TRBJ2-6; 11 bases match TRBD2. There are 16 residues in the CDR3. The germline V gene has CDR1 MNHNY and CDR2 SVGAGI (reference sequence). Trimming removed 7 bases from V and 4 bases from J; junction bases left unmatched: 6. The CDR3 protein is CASTLAGVGGANVLTF. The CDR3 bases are TGTGCCAGCACACTAGCGGGAGTGGGAGGGGCCAACGTCCTGACTTTC.

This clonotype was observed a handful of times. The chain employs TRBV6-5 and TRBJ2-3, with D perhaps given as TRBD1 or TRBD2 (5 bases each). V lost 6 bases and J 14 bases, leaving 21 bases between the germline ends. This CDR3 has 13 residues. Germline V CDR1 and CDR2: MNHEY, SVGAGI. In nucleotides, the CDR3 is TGTGCCAGCAGAGGGACGGAAAACAGATACGCGTATTTT. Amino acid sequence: CASRGTENRYAYF.

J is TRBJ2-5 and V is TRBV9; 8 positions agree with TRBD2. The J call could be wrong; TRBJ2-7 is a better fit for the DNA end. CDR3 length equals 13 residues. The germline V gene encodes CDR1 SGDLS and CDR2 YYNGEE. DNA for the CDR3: TGTGCCAGCAGCGGAGGTAGCGGGAACGAGCAGTACTTC. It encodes CASSGGSGNEQYF.

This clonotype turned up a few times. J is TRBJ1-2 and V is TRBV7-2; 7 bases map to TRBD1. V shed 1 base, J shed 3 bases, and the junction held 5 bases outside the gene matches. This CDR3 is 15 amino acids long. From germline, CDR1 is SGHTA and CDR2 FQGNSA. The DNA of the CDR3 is TGTGCCAGCAGCTTAGGTTCCCAGGGGGACTATGGCTACACCTTC. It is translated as CASSLGSQGDYGYTF.

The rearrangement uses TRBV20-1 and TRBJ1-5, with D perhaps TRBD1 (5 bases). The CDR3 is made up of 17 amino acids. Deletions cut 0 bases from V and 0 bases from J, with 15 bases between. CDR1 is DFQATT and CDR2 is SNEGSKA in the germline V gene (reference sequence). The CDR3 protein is CSARDRRGDYSNQPQHF. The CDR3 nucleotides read TGCAGTGCTAGAGATAGGAGGGGCGATTATAGCAATCAGCCCCAGCATTTT.

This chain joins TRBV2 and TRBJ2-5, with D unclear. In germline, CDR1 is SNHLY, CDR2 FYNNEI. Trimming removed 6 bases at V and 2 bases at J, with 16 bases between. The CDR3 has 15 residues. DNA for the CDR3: TGTGCCAGCAGCGACTCTGGACGTTTGCAAGAGACCCAGTACTTC. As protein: CASSDSGRLQETQYF.

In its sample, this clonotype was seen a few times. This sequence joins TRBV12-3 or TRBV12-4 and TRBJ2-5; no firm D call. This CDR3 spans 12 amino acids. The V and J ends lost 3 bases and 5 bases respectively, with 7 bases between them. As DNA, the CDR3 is TGTGCCAGCAGTTTGAATCGGGAGACCCAGTACTTC. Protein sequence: CASSLNRETQYF.

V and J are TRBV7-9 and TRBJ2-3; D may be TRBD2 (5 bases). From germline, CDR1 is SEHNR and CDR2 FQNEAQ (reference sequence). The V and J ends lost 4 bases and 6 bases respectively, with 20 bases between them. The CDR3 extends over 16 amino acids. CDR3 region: CASSYWGAARRDTQYF. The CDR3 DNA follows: TGTGCCAGCAGCTACTGGGGAGCGGCCCGTAGGGATACGCAGTATTTT.

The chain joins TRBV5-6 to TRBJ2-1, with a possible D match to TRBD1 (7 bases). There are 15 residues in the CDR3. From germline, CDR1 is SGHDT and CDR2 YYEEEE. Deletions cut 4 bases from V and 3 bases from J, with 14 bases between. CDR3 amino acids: CASSRAGQSYNEQFF. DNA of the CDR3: TGTGCCAGCAGCCGGGCGGGACAGAGCTACAATGAGCAGTTCTTC.

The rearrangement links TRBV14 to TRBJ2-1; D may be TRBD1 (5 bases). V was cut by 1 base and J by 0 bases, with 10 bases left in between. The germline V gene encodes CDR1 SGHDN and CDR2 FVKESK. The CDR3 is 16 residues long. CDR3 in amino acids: CASSQGWGSSYNEQFF. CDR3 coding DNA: TGTGCCAGCAGCCAAGGGTGGGGCAGCTCCTACAATGAGCAGTTCTTC.

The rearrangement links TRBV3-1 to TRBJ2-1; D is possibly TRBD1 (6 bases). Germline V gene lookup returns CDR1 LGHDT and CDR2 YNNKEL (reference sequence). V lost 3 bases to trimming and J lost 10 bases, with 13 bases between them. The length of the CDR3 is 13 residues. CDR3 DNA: TGTGCCAGCAGCCATTCTACCCAGGGGGAGCAGTTCTTC. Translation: CASSHSTQGEQFF.

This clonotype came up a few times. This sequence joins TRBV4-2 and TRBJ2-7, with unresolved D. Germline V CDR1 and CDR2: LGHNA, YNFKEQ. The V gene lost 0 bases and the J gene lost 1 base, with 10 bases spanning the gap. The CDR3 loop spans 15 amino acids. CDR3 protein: CASSQEGDLSYEQYF. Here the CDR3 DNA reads TGTGCCAGCAGCCAAGAGGGCGACCTATCCTACGAGCAGTACTTC.

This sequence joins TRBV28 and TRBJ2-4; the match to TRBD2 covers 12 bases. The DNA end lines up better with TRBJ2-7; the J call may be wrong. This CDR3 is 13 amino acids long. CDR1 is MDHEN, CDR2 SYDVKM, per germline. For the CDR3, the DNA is TGTGCCAACTCGACTAGCGGGAGCGGCGAGCAGTACTTC. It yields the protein CANSTSGSGEQYF.

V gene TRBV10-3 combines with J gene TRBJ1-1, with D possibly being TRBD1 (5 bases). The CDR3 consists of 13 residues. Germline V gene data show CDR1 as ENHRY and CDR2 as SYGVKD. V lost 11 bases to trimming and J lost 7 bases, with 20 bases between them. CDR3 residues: CAAHSTGGVEAFF. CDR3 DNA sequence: TGTGCCGCCCATTCCACGGGGGGAGTTGAAGCTTTCTTT.

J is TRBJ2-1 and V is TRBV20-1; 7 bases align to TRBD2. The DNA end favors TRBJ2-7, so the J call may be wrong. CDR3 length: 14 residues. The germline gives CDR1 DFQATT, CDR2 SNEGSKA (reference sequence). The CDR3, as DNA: TGCAGTGCTAGATTGCAGGGAGGGTTTGATGAGCAGTACTTC. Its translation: CSARLQGGFDEQYF.

The CDR3 reads CSVDIREATQYF. The CDR3 nucleotides are TGCAGCGTTGATATCAGGGAGGCGACCCAGTACTTC. The J gene is TRBJ2-7, the V gene TRBV29-1; the D gene is possibly TRBD2 (6 bases). The end of the DNA is better explained by TRBJ2-5, so the J call may be wrong. CDR1 and CDR2 from the germline V gene are SQVTM and ANQGSEA. The CDR3 has 12 amino acids.

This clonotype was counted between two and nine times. CDR3 residues: CASSHPEDEAFF. CDR3 DNA: TGTGCCAGCAGCCATCCCGAGGATGAAGCTTTCTTT. This rearrangement joins TRBV3-1 to TRBJ1-1; no firm D call. Germline CDR1 and CDR2: LGHDT and YNNKEL (reference sequence). The CDR3 length is 12 residues. Trimming removed 3 bases at V and 7 bases at J, with 9 bases between.

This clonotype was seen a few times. Written as DNA, the CDR3 is TGTGCCAGCAGCCGCGGGGTAGCGGCGAGCTCCTACAATGAGCAGTTCTTC. Translated, it gives CASSRGVAASSYNEQFF. The chain combines TRBV2 with TRBJ2-1; tentatively, D is TRBD2 (6 bases). Germline V gene lookup returns CDR1 SNHLY and CDR2 FYNNEI. This CDR3 spans 17 amino acids. The V gene lost 6 bases and the J gene lost 0 bases, with 18 bases spanning the gap.

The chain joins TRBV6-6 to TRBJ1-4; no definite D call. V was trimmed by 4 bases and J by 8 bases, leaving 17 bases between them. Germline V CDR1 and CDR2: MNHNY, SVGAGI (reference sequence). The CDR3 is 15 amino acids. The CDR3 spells CASSSHSPGAEKLFF. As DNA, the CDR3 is TGTGCCAGCAGTTCCCACAGCCCGGGTGCGGAAAAACTGTTTTTT.

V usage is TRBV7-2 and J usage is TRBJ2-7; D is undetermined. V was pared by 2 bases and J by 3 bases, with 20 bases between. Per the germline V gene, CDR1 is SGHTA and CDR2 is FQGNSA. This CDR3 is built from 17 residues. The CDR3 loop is CASSLNTFPDEIYEQYF. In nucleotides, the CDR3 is TGTGCCAGCAGCTTAAATACTTTCCCGGACGAAATCTACGAGCAGTACTTC.

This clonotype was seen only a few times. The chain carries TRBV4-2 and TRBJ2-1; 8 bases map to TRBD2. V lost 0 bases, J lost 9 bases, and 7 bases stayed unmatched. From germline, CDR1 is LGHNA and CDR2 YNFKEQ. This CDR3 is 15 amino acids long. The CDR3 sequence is CASSQDHRGGGEQFF. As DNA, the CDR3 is TGTGCCAGCAGCCAAGATCATCGGGGGGGCGGTGAGCAGTTCTTC.

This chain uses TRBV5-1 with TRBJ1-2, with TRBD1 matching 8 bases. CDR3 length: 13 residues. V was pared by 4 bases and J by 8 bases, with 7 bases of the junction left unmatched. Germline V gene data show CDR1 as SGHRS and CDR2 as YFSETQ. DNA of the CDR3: TGCGCCAGCAGCCTGACAGGGGTCAGAGGCTACACCTTC. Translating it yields CASSLTGVRGYTF.

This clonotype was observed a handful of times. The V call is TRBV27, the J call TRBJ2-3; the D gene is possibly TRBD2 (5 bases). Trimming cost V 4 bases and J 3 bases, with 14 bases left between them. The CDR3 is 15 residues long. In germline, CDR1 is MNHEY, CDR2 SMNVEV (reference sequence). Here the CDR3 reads CASSSWGDPTDTQYF. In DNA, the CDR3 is TGTGCCAGCAGTTCTTGGGGAGATCCGACAGATACGCAGTATTTT.